These T cell receptor beta chains were read from a single sample in a study of T cell responses to AZD1222 COVID-19 vaccine. Data came from immunoSEQ multiplex PCR; TCRdb stores just in-frame clones and leaves some out. The sample includes around 130,000 clones, approximately 91% of them seen just once. The sequencing used peripheral blood, collected 28 days after the second AZD1222 dose. These receptors came from an adult who received the AZD1222 COVID-19 vaccine. The CDR3 runs from the conserved cysteine through the conserved F or W. Expanded clones get a size class; other rows say once, few or many, or leave the size out.

>.|TRBV6-5|TRBJ2-2
CASRGDTNTGELFF
>few|TRBV5-6|TRBJ1-2
CASSFQGHDNYGYTF
>.|TRBV6-4|TRBJ1-2
CASSEVEGVNYGYTF
>.|TRBV4-1|TRBJ2-1
CASSQREGQGTYNEQFF
>.|TRBV7-2|TRBJ2-2
CASSPQPQGITGELFF
>.|TRBV7-2|TRBJ1-3
CASSSFSTEAAGNTIYF
>.|TRBV5-1|TRBJ1-1
CASSLGQGGMNTEAFF
>.|TRBV10-3|TRBJ1-2
CAISGQGEPYGYTF
>.|TRBV15|TRBJ1-2
CATSRDMGYYGYTF
>.|TRBV7-6|TRBJ2-5
CASSLLSRASGVLETQYF
>.|TRBV5-1|TRBJ2-7
CASSNPSGLGEQYF
>.|TRBV2|TRBJ2-5
CASREVSGTVRETQYF
>.|TRBV4-1|TRBJ1-5
CASSQRREGQPQHF
>.|TRBV28|TRBJ1-2
CASSWGTGNYGYTF
>.|TRBV6-5|TRBJ1-2
CASSIGLASYGYTF
>.|TRBV28|TRBJ1-5
CASSFVGTLYLAQPQHF
>.|TRBV30|TRBJ1-5
CAWSETGGGQPQHF
>.|TRBV5-1|TRBJ2-5
CASSRGQGEETQYF
>.|TRBV5-1|TRBJ2-6
CASSLVGSSGANVLTF
>.|TRBV13|TRBJ1-6
CASSGGVTSSSYNSPLHF
>.|TRBV30|TRBJ1-4
CAWNPGPGEKLFF
>.|TRBV28|TRBJ2-1
CASRTRYNEQFF
>.|TRBV5-1|TRBJ2-7
CASSLDGQVGYEQYF
>.|TRBV4-1|TRBJ2-2
CASSPETFFNTGELFF
>few|TRBV6-2/TRBV6-3|TRBJ2-5
CASSYGLAGGRETQYF
>.|TRBV28|TRBJ2-5
CASKSRLAGWETQYF
>.|TRBV27|TRBJ1-1
CASSTQADGTEAFF
>.|TRBV20-1|TRBJ1-1
CSARENTEAFF
>.|TRBV12-3/TRBV12-4|TRBJ2-7
CASRRAGSYEQYF
>.|TRBV27|TRBJ1-2
CASSPKAGGIPWGNYGYTF
>.|TRBV5-1|TRBJ1-5
CASSIEGREDQPQHF
>.|TRBV27|TRBJ2-7
CASGRARGYEQYF
>.|TRBV7-9|TRBJ2-5
CASTPPGLAQGTQYF
>.|TRBV19|TRBJ1-2
CASSPGQSGRGYTF
>.|TRBV9|TRBJ2-7
CASSVGAGGKYEQYF
>.|TRBV13|TRBJ2-7
CASSLRGYDDEQYF
>.|TRBV6-5|TRBJ2-2
CATSGTGEVGELFF
>.|TRBV28|TRBJ2-7
CASSSPISGTSGPDSYEQYF
>.|TRBV5-6|TRBJ1-5
CASSLRQTYNQPQHF
>.|TRBV5-1|TRBJ2-7
CASRLTDLYSYEQYF
>.|TRBV19|TRBJ2-1
CASSTVTGTILHEQFF
>.|TRBV11-2|TRBJ1-1
CASSLWVGKGYTEAFF
>.|TRBV28|TRBJ2-4
CASTRPGVAKNIQYF
>.|TRBV5-1|TRBJ1-4
CASSVGQGGVEKLFF
>.|TRBV12-5|TRBJ2-6
CASGLVDSGDLSGANVLTF
>.|TRBV5-6|TRBJ2-1
CASSLGFGRAGSYNEQFF
>.|TRBV30|TRBJ1-5
CAWSTLGQPQHF